This TCR beta chain was sequenced for a study of OX40 agonist ivuxolimab in advanced cancers. Assay used: immunoSEQ multiplex PCR; TCRdb lists only in-frame clones, some missing. Of tens of thousands of clones in the sample, less than 90% were seen once. This specimen was CD4+ or CD8+ T cells sorted from blood, taken in a trial of the OX40 agonist ivuxolimab. The clonotype originates from an adult with an advanced solid tumor such as melanoma, head and neck, liver or kidney cancer.

This chain's CDR3 is CASSQKGYTEAFF. For the CDR3, the DNA is TGTGCCAGCAGCCAGAAGGGGTACACTGAAGCTTTCTTT. The chain employs TRBV5-4 and TRBJ1-1, with D possibly being TRBD1 (5 bases). This CDR3 comprises 13 residues. Germline V lookup: CDR1 SGHNT, CDR2 YYREEE (reference sequence). V was shortened by 4 bases and J by 3 bases, with 10 bases between the two germline ends.